Below, one T cell receptor (beta chain) is given with its context. The antigen is undetermined. These data originate in a study of OX40 agonist ivuxolimab in advanced cancers. As for the study in general: An agonistic human IgG2 monoclonal antibody against OX40 (CD134) was given. Patients received intravenous ivuxolimab every 2 weeks at 0.01 to 10 mg/kg. Dose-escalation subjects each had hepatocellular carcinoma, melanoma, renal cell or head and neck cancer. Study results and caveats: At doses 0.1 to 3.0 mg/kg, CD4+ and CD8+ clones expanded.

Produced via immunoSEQ multiplex PCR; TCRdb's table is partial and in-frame only. The sample has approximately 40,000 clones, more than 80% seen once. The CDR3 has 11 amino acids. V was cut by 3 bases and J by 3 bases, with 4 bases left in between. CDR1 is DFQATT and CDR2 is SNEGSKA in the germline V gene (reference sequence). The sequencing here drew on CD4+ or CD8+ T cells sorted from blood, taken in a trial of the OX40 agonist ivuxolimab. The TCR comes from an adult with an advanced solid tumor such as melanoma, head and neck, liver or kidney cancer. The chain is built from TRBV20-1 and TRBJ2-3; D is uncertain. The CDR3 DNA reads as TGCAGTGCTAGTGAGACAGATACGCAGTATTTT. Amino acid sequence: CSASETDTQYF.